This TCR beta chain derives from a study of CD8+ T cells in alopecia areata. Treatment specified: oral pan-JAK inhibitor, 5-10 mg twice daily. Reverse transcription of extracted RNA yielded cDNA, which provided the sequencing template. Measured with immunoSEQ multiplex PCR; TCRdb has only the in-frame clones, and not every one. The repertoire holds nearly 200,000 clones, with over 45% as singletons. With respect to this clone: Its specificity is not known.

Whole-study results and caveats: Greater clonality was observed in lesional scalp samples, especially alopecia totalis/universalis, versus normal scalp. Within the top 100, expanded CD8+ clones significantly decreased with tofacitinib, as did scalp clonality. Possibly because of HLA-related factors, TCR sharing was less clear across patients than in mice. Many of the expanded lesional clones endured in scalp and blood while on tofacitinib.

The sample in question was CD4+ T cells sorted from blood, obtained at week 24, from a patient treated with tofacitinib. This receptor was obtained from a human donor with alopecia areata.

The CDR3 DNA follows: TGTGCCAGCAGGGGGTCGGGGTACAATGAGCAGTTCTTC. Its protein is CASRGSGYNEQFF. V is TRBV2 and J is TRBJ2-1; perhaps TRBD2 as D (5 bases). In germline, CDR1 is SNHLY, CDR2 FYNNEI. The V end lost 6 bases, the J end lost 4 bases, and 10 bases lay between the germline ends. The CDR3 is 13 residues long. The whole variable domain, remainder taken from reference TRBV2 and TRBJ2-1, is EPEVTQTPSHQVTQMGQEVILRCVPISNHLYFYWYRQILGQKVEFLVSFYNNEISEKSEIFDDQFSVERPDGSNFTLKIRSTKLEDSAMYFCASRGSGYNEQFFGPGTRLTVL.